This T cell receptor beta chain was observed in a study of cytomegalovirus exposure and HLA in healthy donors. Findings and caveats of the study: It was 160 or so TCR beta chains that were listed as cytomegalovirus-associated. Sequencing likely generated an artifact that appeared as a cluster of highly shared sequence variants. TCR beta sequences reportedly predicted most subjects' HLA-A and HLA-B alleles accurately. The records held CMV serostatus as the only immune exposure information.

As concerns this clone: Its target is unknown.

13 Jbeta primers and 60 Vbeta primers were used for the PCR. Libraries were prepared by immunoSEQ multiplex PCR; TCRdb keeps only in-frame clonotypes and omits some of them. The table includes roughly 120,000 clones, around 77% detected once. Per the germline V gene, CDR1 is SEHNR and CDR2 is FQNEAQ (reference sequence). Deletions cut 4 bases from V and 6 bases from J, with 12 bases between. The CDR3 covers 13 residues. The sequence was obtained from a young man in good health and CMV-seronegative. The sequenced sample was PBMCs. The gene calls are TRBV7-9 and TRBJ1-1; maybe TRBD1 (6 bases). The CDR3 spells CASSSTGSPEAFF. The CDR3 DNA reads as TGTGCCAGCAGCTCTACAGGGAGCCCTGAAGCTTTCTTT.